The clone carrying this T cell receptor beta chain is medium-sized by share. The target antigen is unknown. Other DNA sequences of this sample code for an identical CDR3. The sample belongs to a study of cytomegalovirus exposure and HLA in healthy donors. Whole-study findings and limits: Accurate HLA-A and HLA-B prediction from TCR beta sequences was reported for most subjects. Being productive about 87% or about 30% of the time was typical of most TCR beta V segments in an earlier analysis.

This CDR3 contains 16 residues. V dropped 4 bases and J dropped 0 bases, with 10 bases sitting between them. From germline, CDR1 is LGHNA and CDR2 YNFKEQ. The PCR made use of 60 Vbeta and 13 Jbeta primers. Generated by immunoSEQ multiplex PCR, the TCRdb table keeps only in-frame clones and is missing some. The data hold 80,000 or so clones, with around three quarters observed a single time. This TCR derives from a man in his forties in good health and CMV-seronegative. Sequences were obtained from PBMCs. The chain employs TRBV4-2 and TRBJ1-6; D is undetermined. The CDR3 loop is CASSPPGSSYNSPLHF. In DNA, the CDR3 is TGTGCCAGCAGCCCCCCCGGGAGCTCCTATAATTCACCCCTCCACTTT.